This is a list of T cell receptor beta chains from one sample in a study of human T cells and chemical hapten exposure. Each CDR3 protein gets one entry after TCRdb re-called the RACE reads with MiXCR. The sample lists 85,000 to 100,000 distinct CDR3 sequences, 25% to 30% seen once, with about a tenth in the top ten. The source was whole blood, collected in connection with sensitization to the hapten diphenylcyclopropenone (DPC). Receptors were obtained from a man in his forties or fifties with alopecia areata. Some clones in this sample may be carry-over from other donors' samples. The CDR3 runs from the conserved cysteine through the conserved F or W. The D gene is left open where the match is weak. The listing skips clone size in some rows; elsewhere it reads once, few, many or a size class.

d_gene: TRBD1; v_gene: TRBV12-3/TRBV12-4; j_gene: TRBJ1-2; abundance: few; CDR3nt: TGTGCCAGCACCCTGACAGGGGCTTCGAATGGCTACACCTTC; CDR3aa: CASTLTGASNGYTF
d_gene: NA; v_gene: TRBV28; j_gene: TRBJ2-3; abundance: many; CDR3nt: TGTGCCAGCCGAGAGGCTGGAGATACGCAGTATTTT; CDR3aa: CASREAGDTQYF
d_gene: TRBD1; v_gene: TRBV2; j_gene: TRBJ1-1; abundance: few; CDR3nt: TGTGCCAGCAGTGTTCCAGGGGGCCTGAACACTGAAGCTTTCTTT; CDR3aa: CASSVPGGLNTEAFF
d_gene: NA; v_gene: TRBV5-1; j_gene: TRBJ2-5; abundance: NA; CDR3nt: TGCGCCAGCAGCTTGCATCATACAGGGCGGGAAGAGACCCAGTACTTC; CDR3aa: CASSLHHTGREETQYF
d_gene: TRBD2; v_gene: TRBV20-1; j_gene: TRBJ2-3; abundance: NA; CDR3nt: TGCAGTGCTTTCGCTACTAGCGGGAGTTGGCGTAGCACAGATACGCAGTATTTT; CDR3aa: CSAFATSGSWRSTDTQYF
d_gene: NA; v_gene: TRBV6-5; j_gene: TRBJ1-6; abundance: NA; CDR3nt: TGTGCCAGCAGTTACTCACAGACCCCTGTCCCCCTCCACTTT; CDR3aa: CASSYSQTPVPLHF
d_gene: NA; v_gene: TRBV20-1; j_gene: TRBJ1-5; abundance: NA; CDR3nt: TGCAGTGCTAGAGCAGGAGCGATGAGCAATCAGCCCCAGCATTTT; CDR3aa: CSARAGAMSNQPQHF
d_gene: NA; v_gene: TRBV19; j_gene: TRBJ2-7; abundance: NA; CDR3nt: TGTGCCAGTAGTATACAAACGGGCTCCTACGAGCAGTACTTC; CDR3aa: CASSIQTGSYEQYF
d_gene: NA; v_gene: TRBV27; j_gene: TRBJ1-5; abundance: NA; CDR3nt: TGTGCCAGCAGTTTACTCGGGACGGAGATGAAGAATCAGCCCCAGCATTTT; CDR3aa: CASSLLGTEMKNQPQHF
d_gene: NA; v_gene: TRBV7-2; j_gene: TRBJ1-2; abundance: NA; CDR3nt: TGTGCCAGCAGCTTAGGAGGCAGAGATTCTAACTATGGCTACACCTTC; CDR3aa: CASSLGGRDSNYGYTF
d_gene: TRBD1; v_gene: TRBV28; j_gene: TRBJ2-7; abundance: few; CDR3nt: TGTGCCAGCAGTACCGGGACAGGCAGCTACGAGCAGTACTTC; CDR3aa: CASSTGTGSYEQYF
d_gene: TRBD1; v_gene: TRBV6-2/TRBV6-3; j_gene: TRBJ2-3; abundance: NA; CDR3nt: TGTGCCAGCAGTTACTCGGCCGGGACAGGGGCAGATACGCAGTATTTT; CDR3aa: CASSYSAGTGADTQYF
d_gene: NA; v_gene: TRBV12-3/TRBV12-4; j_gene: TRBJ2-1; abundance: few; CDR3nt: TGTGCCAGCAGTCTCGGAGGGTGGTACAATGAGCAGTTCTTC; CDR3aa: CASSLGGWYNEQFF
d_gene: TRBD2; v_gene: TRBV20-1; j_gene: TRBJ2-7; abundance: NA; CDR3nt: TGCAGTGCGGGGACTAGCGGGAGGGCAAGCGAGCAGTACTTC; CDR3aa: CSAGTSGRASEQYF
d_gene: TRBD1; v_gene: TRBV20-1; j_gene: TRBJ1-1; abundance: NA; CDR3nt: TGCAGTGCCCCGGGACAGGGGGACTGGCACACTGAAGCTTTCTTT; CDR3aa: CSAPGQGDWHTEAFF
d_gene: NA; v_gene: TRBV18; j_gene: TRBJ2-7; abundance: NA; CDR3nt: TGTGCCAGCTCACCGCGACGGGGGTACGAGCAGTACTTC; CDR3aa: CASSPRRGYEQYF
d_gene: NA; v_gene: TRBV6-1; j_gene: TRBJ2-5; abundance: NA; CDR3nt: TGTGCCAGCAGTGAATCCGGGTTGAAGACCCAGTACTTC; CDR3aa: CASSESGLKTQYF
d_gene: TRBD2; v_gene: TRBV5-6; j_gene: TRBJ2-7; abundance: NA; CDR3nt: TGTGCCAGCAGCTGGGGGGGACCTCCGGCGCTAGCGGGAGGAAACGAGCAGTACTTC; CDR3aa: CASSWGGPPALAGGNEQYF
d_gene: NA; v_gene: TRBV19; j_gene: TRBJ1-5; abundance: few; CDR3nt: TGTGCCAGTAGTATACGGATATATAGCAATCAGCCCCAGCATTTT; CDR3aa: CASSIRIYSNQPQHF
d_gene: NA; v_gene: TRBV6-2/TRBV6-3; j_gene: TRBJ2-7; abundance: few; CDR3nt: TGTGCCAGCAGTTACCCGGACAGCCTGGGAGACTTCGAGCAGTACTTC; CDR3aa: CASSYPDSLGDFEQYF
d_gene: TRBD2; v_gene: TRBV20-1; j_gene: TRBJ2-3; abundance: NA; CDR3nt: TGCAGTGCCATTAACGCGGGAGGGGCAGATACGCAGTATTTT; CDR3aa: CSAINAGGADTQYF
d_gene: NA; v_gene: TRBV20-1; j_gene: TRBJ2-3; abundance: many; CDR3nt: TGCAGTGCGAAAAGGGAGGCGCGCACAGATACGCAGTATTTT; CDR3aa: CSAKREARTDTQYF
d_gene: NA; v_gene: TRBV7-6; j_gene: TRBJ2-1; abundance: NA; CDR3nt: TGTGCCAGCAGCTTAGTTGCTGGTGAGCAGTTCTTC; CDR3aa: CASSLVAGEQFF
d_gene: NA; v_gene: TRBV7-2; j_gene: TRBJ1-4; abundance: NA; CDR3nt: TGTGCCAGCAGACTAGTCAGATCAACTAATGAAAAACTGTTTTTT; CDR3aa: CASRLVRSTNEKLFF
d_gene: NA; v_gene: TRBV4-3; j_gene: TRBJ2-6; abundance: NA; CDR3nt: TGCGCCAGCAGCGAAGATCTGGGGGCTGGGGCCAACGTCCTGACTTTC; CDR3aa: CASSEDLGAGANVLTF
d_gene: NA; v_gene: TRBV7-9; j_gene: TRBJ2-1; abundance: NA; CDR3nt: TGTGCCAGCAGCTTAGTGGGGAGTGAGCAGTTCTTC; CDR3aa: CASSLVGSEQFF
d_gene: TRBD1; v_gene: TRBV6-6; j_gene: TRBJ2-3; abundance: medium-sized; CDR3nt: TGTGCCAGCAGTTACGCGGACAGGGATCGGGATACGCAGTATTTT; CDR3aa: CASSYADRDRDTQYF
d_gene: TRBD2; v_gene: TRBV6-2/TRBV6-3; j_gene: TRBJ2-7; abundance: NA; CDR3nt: TGTGCCAGCAGGCCGGGGGGAGTCCTTGGGTACGAGCAGTACTTC; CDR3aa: CASRPGGVLGYEQYF